The clone carrying this TCR beta chain showed up just a few times. Its antigen is unknown. Germline-derived CDR1 and CDR2 are SGHTA and FQGNSA. This CDR3 has 14 residues. V was clipped by 4 bases and J by 1 base, with 9 bases between them. The sample belongs to a study of beta chain features in type 1 diabetes. Study information: Examination covered under 120 million sorted cells spanning all samples. Study findings and constraints: A PCR bias possibly favoring shorter templates would apply equally to patients and controls. Shorter TCRB CDR3s, moderately but significantly so, were found in Type 1 diabetes patients in all four CD4+ subsets.

Reverse transcription of all isolated RNA meant that expressed TCRB transcripts were sequenced. Read counts averaged roughly 3.7 million for samples of naive, central memory and regulatory T cells. The protocol was immunoSEQ multiplex PCR, while the TCRdb copy is restricted to in-frame clones and leaves out a portion. Of roughly 730,000 clones listed, roughly 12% are singletons. This TCR was recovered from a man younger than 35 with type 1 diabetes. The chain joins TRBV7-2 to TRBJ2-3, with D possibly matching TRBD2 (6 bases). Sequenced input: naive CD4+ T cells from blood. CDR3 amino acids: CASSSGTRTDTQYF. For the CDR3, the DNA is TGTGCCAGCAGCTCCGGGACTCGCACAGATACGCAGTATTTT.